The present T cell receptor (beta chain) was sequenced within a study of blood T cells in healthy people across ages. General observations from the study: The fall in TCR beta diversity per million T cells was roughly linear with age.

With a J-beta primer mix and a sample-barcoded 5' primer, a second PCR ran roughly 6 to 11 cycles. Each CDR3 protein gets one entry after TCRdb re-called the 5' RACE reads with MiXCR. The sample has about 1.6 million distinct CDR3 sequences; 30% to 40% are singletons. This clonotype appeared many times. Antigen specificity is unknown. Sequencing input: blood. This TCR was sampled from a woman in her thirties in good health.

CDR3 amino acids: CASSQDGKGTNEQFF. CDR3 DNA: TGCGCCAGCAGCCAAGATGGGAAGGGCACCAATGAGCAGTTCTTC. This chain uses TRBV4-1 with TRBJ2-1; D gene uncertain. Germline lookup yields CDR1 MGHRA and CDR2 YSYEKL. CDR3 size: 15 residues. V shed 0 bases and J shed 6 bases, with 12 bases lying between them.